A selection of T cell receptor beta chains follows, all from one sample in a study of blood T cells in healthy people across ages. TCRdb reanalysed the 5' RACE reads using MiXCR and keeps one entry per CDR3 protein. Of more than 1,000,000 distinct CDR3 sequences in the sample, 20% to 25% are singletons; the top ten hold around 0.75%. This sample was also put to use in a study of T cells of mothers and their children.

The sequencing sample was made of blood. The receptors stem from a girl aged 2-10 years in good health. The CDR3 runs from the conserved cysteine through the conserved F or W. A D gene is named only where the DNA matches it firmly. The listing skips clone size in some rows; elsewhere it reads once, few, many or a size class.

v_call	clone_size	d_call	j_call	cdr3_nt	cdr3_aa
TRBV25-1	few	TRBD2	TRBJ2-5	TGTGCCAGCAGTGGGGTGGCGGGGGGAGAGACCCAGTACTTC	CASSGVAGGETQYF
TRBV27	NA	NA	TRBJ2-7	TGTGCCAGCAGAGAGAGGAGGGACTCCTACGAGCAGTACTTC	CASRERRDSYEQYF
TRBV6-2/TRBV6-3	NA	NA	TRBJ2-3	TGTGCCAGCAGTTACCTTCTAGATACGCAGTATTTT	CASSYLLDTQYF
TRBV20-1	few	TRBD2	TRBJ2-7	TGCAGTGCTAGATTTCTAGCGGGAGTGTCGGGTTCTCTCGAGCAGTACTTC	CSARFLAGVSGSLEQYF
TRBV29-1	NA	TRBD1	TRBJ2-1	TGCAGCGTTGACGGACAGGGGTACAATGAGCAGTTCTTC	CSVDGQGYNEQFF
TRBV25-1	NA	TRBD1	TRBJ2-5	TGTGCCAGCAGTGAATTGAGGGACAGGGGGGCCTATGAGCAGTACTTC	CASSELRDRGAYEQYF
TRBV11-2	NA	NA	TRBJ2-3	TGTGCCAGCAGCTTAGCAATAGCGCGCACAGATACGCAGTATTTT	CASSLAIARTDTQYF
TRBV20-1	few	NA	TRBJ1-2	TGCAGTGCTAGGGGGTTTTGGGACATGATCGACTATGGCTACACCTTC	CSARGFWDMIDYGYTF
TRBV6-1	once	TRBD2	TRBJ2-1	TGTGCCAGCACATCCCTCGCGGGAGCTCCGGGCAATGAGCAGTTCTTC	CASTSLAGAPGNEQFF
TRBV11-2	few	TRBD2	TRBJ2-5	TGTGCCAGCAGCTGGGGAGGCCGGGAGGACGGGACCCAGTACTTC	CASSWGGREDGTQYF
TRBV9	NA	TRBD2	TRBJ2-5	TGTGCCAGCAGCGCAGGGACTAGACGCGAGACCCAGTACTTC	CASSAGTRRETQYF
TRBV11-2	few	NA	TRBJ2-7	TGTGCCAGCAGGGGACTGGCCGGCGAGCAGTACTTC	CASRGLAGEQYF
TRBV2	few	NA	TRBJ2-7	TGTGCCAGCAGGGCCCGGGACTCTGGCTACGAGCAGTACTTC	CASRARDSGYEQYF
TRBV29-1	NA	NA	TRBJ1-1	TGCAGCGTTGCTGGGGGCGAGTCCGCTTTCTTT	CSVAGGESAFF